This TCR beta chain was identified during a study of CD8 T cells in Susac syndrome. Random hexamers were used to reverse transcribe the RNA input (roughly 0.5 to 1 ug). In TCRdb, the immunoSEQ multiplex PCR reads were re-called with MiXCR into one record per CDR3 protein. Altogether hundreds of thousands of distinct CDR3 sequences are present, about 93% being singletons, with the ten largest covering approximately 0.07%. J lost 4 bases, V lost 1 base, and 8 bases had no gene match. Germline-derived CDR1 and CDR2 are SGHAT and FQDESV (reference sequence). The CDR3 is 16 amino acids. Sequenced sample: CD4+ T cells from PBMCs. The clonotype was recovered from a human donor with multiple sclerosis. V gene TRBV11-1 combines with J gene TRBJ2-5; 8 bases agree with TRBD2. The CDR3 sequence: CASSLGLAYSLETQYF. CDR3 DNA: TGTGCCAGCAGCTTAGGACTAGCGTATTCCTTAGAGACCCAGTACTTC. Full variable domain (rest looked up from reference TRBV11-1 and TRBJ2-5): EAEVAQSPRYKITEKSQAVAFWCDPISGHATLYWYRQILGQGPELLVQFQDESVVDDSQLPKDRFSAERLKGVDSTLKIQPAELGDSAMYLCASSLGLAYSLETQYFGPGTRLLVL.